This T cell receptor beta chain is drawn from a study of blood T cells in healthy people across ages. Germline V gives CDR1 SQVTM, CDR2 ANQGSEA. V shed 5 bases, J shed 3 bases, and the junction held 9 bases outside the gene matches. The CDR3 loop spans 15 amino acids. Isolation per sample recovered at least 6 million PBMCs. Combining a sample-barcoded 5' primer with a J-beta primer mix, a second PCR ran for 7 to 11 cycles. Each cDNA molecule, via a template-switch adaptor with 12 random nucleotides, was tagged. TCRdb recomputed calls from the 5' RACE reads with MiXCR, one row per CDR3 protein. This sample carries 780,000 or so distinct CDR3 sequences, about 56% of them seen once, and the ten largest clones take roughly 25%. In its sample, this clonotype was seen a few times.

Sequenced material: blood. The origin of this receptor is a middle-aged man in good health. V is TRBV29-1 and J is TRBJ2-3, with TRBD2 matching 9 bases. The CDR3 region has the DNA TGCAGCGTTTCTCCGGATAGCGGGAGTACAGATACGCAGTATTTT. This encodes CSVSPDSGSTDTQYF.